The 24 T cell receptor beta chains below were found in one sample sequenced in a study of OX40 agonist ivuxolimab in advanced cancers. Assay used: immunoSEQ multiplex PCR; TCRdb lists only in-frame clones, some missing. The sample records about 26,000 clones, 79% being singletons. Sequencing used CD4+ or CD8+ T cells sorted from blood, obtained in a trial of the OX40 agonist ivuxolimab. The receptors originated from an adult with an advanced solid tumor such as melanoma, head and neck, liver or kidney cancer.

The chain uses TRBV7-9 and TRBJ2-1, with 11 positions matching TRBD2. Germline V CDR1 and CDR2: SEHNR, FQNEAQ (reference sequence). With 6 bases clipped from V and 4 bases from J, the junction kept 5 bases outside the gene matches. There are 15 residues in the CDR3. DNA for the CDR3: TGTGCCAGCAGTGCTCTAGCGGGGGGTTACAATGAGCAGTTCTTC. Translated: CASSALAGGYNEQFF.

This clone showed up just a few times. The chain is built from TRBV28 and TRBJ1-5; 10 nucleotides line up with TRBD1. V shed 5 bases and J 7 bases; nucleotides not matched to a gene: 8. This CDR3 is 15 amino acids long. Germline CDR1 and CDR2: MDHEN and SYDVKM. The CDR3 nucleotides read TGTGCCAGCAGTATCGGACAGGGGGGACGGCAGCCCCAGCATTTT. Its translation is CASSIGQGGRQPQHF.

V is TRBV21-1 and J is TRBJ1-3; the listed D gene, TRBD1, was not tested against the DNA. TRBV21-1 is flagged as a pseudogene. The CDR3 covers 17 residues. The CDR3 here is CASSKDELDRSGNTIYF. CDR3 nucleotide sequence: TGTGCCAGCAGCAAAGATGAACTGGACAGGAGCGGAAACACCATATATTTT.

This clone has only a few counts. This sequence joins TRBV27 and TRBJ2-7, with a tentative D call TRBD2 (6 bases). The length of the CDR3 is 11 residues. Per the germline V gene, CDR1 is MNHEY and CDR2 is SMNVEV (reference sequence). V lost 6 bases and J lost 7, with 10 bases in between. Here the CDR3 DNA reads TGTGCCAGCAGCCCAGGGAGGGAGCAGTACTTC. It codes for CASSPGREQYF.

Here the CDR3 DNA reads TGTGCCAGCAGCCCCTACGGGGGGGCCGCGGATGAGCAGTTCTTC. Its translation is CASSPYGGAADEQFF. The chain joins TRBV7-8 to TRBJ2-1; TRBD2 matches at 8 bases. CDR3 length equals 15 residues. Germline loops: CDR1 SGHVS, CDR2 FQNEAQ. V lost 5 bases, J lost 8 bases, and 11 bases stayed unmatched.

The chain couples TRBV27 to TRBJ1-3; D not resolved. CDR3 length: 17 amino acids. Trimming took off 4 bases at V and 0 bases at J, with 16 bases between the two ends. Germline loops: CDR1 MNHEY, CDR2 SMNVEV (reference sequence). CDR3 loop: CASSSLPPRVSGNTIYF. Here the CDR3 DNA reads TGTGCCAGCAGTTCCTTGCCCCCACGGGTCTCTGGAAACACCATATATTTT.

As DNA, the CDR3 is TGTGCCAGCAGCTCCACCCGGAGCGAAGCTTTCTTT. Its translation is CASSSTRSEAFF. The V gene is TRBV7-9, the J gene TRBJ1-1; D unresolved. V lost 4 bases and J 8 bases, leaving 11 bases between the germline ends. Germline V gives CDR1 SEHNR, CDR2 FQNEAQ (reference sequence). This CDR3 contains 12 residues.

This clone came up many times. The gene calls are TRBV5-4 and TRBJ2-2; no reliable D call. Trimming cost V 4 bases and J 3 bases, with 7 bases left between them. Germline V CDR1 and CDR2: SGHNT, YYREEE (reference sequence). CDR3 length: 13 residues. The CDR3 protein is CASSPLYTGELFF. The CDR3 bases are TGTGCCAGCAGCCCCCTCTACACCGGGGAGCTGTTTTTT. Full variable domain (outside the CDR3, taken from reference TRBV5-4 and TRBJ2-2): ETGVTQSPTHLIKTRGQQVTLRCSSQSGHNTVSWYQQALGQGPQFIFQYYREEENGRGNFPPRFSGLQFPNYSSELNVNALELDDSALYLCASSPLYTGELFFGEGSRLTVL.

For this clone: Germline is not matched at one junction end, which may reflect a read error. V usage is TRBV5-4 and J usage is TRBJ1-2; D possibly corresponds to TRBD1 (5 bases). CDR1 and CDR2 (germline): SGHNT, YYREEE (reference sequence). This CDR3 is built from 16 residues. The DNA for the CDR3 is TGCGCCAGCAGCTTGGGGCCAGGTCGGGAGGGCTATGGCTACACCTTC. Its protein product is CASSLGPGREGYGYTF.

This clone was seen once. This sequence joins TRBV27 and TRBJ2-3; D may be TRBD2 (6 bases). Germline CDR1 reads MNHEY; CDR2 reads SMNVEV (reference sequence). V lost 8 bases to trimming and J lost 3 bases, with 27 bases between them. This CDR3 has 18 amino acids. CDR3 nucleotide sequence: TGTGCCAGCGGGACGACCCCCCCACACCATGGGGGGACAGATACGCAGTATTTT. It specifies CASGTTPPHHGGTDTQYF.

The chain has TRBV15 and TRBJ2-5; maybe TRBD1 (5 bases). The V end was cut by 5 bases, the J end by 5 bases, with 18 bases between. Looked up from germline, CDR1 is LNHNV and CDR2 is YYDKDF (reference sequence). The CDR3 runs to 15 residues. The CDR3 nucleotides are TGTGCCACCAGCCCCCTCCGTGGGGCCGGGGAGACCCAGTACTTC. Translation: CATSPLRGAGETQYF.

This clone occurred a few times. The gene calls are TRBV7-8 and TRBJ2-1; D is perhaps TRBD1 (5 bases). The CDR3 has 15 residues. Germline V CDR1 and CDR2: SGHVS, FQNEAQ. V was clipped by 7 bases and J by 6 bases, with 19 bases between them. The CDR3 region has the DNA TGTGCCAGCAACTTCTGGCAGGGAAATTTCAATGAGCAGTTCTTC. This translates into CASNFWQGNFNEQFF.

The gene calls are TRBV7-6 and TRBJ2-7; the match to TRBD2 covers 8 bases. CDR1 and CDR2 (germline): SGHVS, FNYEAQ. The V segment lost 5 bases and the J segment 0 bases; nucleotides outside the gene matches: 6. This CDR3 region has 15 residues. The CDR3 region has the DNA TGTGCCAGCAGCCTAGAGAGCGGGAGCTCCTACGAGCAGTACTTC. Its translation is CASSLESGSSYEQYF.

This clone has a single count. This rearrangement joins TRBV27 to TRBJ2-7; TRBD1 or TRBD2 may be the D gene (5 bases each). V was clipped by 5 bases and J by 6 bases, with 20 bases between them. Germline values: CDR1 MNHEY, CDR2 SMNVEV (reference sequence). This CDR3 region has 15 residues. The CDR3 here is CASSIGGTPLREQYF. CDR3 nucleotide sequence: TGTGCCAGCAGTATTGGGGGTACCCCCCTCCGCGAGCAGTACTTC.

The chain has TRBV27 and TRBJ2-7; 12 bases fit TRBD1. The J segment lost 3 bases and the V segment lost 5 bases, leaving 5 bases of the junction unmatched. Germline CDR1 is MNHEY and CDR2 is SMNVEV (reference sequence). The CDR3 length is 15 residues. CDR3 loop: CASSLGTGGVYEQYF. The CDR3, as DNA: TGTGCCAGCAGTCTCGGGACAGGGGGCGTCTACGAGCAGTACTTC.

The chain's CDR3 is CASSFRTGGTGELFF. In DNA form, the CDR3 reads TGTGCCAGCAGCTTCAGGACAGGTGGTACCGGGGAGCTGTTTTTT. The genes are TRBV7-8 and TRBJ2-2, with 7 bases that match TRBD1. Germline CDR1 reads SGHVS; CDR2 reads FQNEAQ. The J segment lost 5 bases and the V segment lost 3 bases, leaving 6 bases of the junction unmatched. CDR3 size: 15 residues.

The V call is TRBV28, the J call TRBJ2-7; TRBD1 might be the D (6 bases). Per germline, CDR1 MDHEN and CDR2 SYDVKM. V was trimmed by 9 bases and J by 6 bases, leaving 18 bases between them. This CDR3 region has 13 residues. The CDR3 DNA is TGTGCCAGGGCATCCAGGGGACATCGCGAGCAGTACTTC. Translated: CARASRGHREQYF.

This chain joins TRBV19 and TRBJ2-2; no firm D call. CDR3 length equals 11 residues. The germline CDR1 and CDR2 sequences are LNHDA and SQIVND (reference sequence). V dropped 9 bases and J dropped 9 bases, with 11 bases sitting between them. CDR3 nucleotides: TGTGCCAGCCTTAAAGGCCGGGAGCTGTTTTTT. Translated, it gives CASLKGRELFF.

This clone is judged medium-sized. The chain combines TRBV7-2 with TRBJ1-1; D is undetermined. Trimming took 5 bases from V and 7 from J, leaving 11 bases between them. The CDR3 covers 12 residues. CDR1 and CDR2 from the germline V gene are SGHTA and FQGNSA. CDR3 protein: CASSLGGDEAFF. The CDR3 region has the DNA TGTGCCAGCAGCCTAGGCGGGGATGAAGCTTTCTTT.

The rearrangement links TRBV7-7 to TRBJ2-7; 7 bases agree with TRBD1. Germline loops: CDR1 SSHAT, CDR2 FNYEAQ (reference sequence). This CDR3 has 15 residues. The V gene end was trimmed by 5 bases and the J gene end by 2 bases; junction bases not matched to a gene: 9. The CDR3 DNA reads TGTGCCAGCAGCGTAAACAGGGGCCCTACCTACGAGCAGTACTTC. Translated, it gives CASSVNRGPTYEQYF.

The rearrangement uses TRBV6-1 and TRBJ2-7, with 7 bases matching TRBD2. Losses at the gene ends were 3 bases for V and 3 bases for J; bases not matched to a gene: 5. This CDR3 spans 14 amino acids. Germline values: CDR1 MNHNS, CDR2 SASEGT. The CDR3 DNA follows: TGTGCCAGCAGTGAGGGGCGGGGGTACTACGAGCAGTACTTC. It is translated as CASSEGRGYYEQYF.

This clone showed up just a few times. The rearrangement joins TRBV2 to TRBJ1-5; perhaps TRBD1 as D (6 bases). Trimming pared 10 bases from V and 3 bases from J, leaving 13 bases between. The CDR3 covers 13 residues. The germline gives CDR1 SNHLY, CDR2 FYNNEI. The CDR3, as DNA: TGTGCCACCAGGGGCGGATCCAATCAGCCCCAGCATTTT. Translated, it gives CATRGGSNQPQHF. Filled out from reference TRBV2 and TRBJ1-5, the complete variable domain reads EPEVTQTPSHQVTQMGQEVILRCVPISNHLYFYWYRQILGQKVEFLVSFYNNEISEKSEIFDDQFSVERPDGSNFTLKIRSTKLEDSAMYFCATRGGSNQPQHFGDGTRLSIL.

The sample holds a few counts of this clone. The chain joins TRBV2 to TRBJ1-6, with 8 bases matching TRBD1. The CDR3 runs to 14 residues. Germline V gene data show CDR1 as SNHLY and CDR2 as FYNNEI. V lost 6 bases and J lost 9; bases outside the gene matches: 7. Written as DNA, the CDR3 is TGTGCCAGCAGGGGACTGGACAGGGCTTCACCCCTCCACTTT. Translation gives CASRGLDRASPLHF. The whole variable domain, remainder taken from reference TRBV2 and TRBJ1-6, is EPEVTQTPSHQVTQMGQEVILRCVPISNHLYFYWYRQILGQKVEFLVSFYNNEISEKSEIFDDQFSVERPDGSNFTLKIRSTKLEDSAMYFCASRGLDRASPLHFGNGTRLTVT.

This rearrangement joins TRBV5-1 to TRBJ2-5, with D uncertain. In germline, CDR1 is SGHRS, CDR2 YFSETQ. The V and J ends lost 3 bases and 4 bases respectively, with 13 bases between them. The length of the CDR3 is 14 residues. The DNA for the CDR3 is TGCGCCAGCAGCTCGTTTTCGGCCGCAGAGACCCAGTACTTC. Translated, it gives CASSSFSAAETQYF.